The 22 T cell receptor beta chains below come from one sample, sequenced in a study of cytomegalovirus exposure and HLA in healthy donors. The method was immunoSEQ multiplex PCR; TCRdb's version includes in-frame clones alone and lacks a portion of them. The repertoire holds 100,000 to 150,000 clones, with about 96% as singletons. What was sequenced was PBMCs. Receptor source: a man between 18 and 29 years old in good health and CMV-seronegative.

The chain is built from TRBV29-1 and TRBJ2-2, with 8 nucleotides matching TRBD1. The germline V gene has CDR1 SQVTM and CDR2 ANQGSEA. There are 14 residues in the CDR3. Trimming removed 5 bases from V and 1 base from J; junction bases left unmatched: 3. The CDR3 sequence: CSVRTGGNTGELFF. Written as DNA, the CDR3 is TGCAGCGTTCGAACAGGGGGGAACACCGGGGAGCTGTTTTTT.

This chain uses TRBV6-5 with TRBJ2-7; 7 bases fit TRBD1. The CDR3 has 15 residues. Germline trimming cut 6 bases from V and 0 bases from J; bases unmatched to any gene: 8. Germline values: CDR1 MNHEY, CDR2 SVGAGI. The CDR3 DNA is TGTGCCAGCAGAGAGGTAGGGGGCGCCTCCTACGAGCAGTACTTC. This encodes CASREVGGASYEQYF.

The V call is TRBV11-3, the J call TRBJ2-2; TRBD2 matches 10 bases. Germline values: CDR1 SGHNT, CDR2 YENEEA. This CDR3 is built from 18 residues. V dropped 1 base and J dropped 7; count of bases not matched to a gene: 12. The CDR3 bases are TGTGCCAGCAGCTTAGCGGTTTTAGCGGGAGGAGTGAGCGGGGAGCTGTTTTTT. It codes for CASSLAVLAGGVSGELFF.

This chain uses TRBV6-5 with TRBJ2-2; a weak D match, TRBD1 (6 bases). The CDR3 totals 13 residues. The V end lost 7 bases, the J end lost 5 bases, and 11 bases lay between the germline ends. Germline CDR1 and CDR2: MNHEY and SVGAGI. CDR3 nucleotide sequence: TGTGCCAGCAACAGGGAAGAGACCGGGGAGCTGTTTTTT. It yields the protein CASNREETGELFF.

The V call is TRBV6-5, the J call TRBJ2-3; 7 bases agree with TRBD2. Germline values: CDR1 MNHEY, CDR2 SVGAGI. The V gene end was trimmed by 6 bases and the J gene end by 9 bases; junction bases not matched to a gene: 6. The CDR3 runs 12 residues. The CDR3 protein is CASSRGGDTQYF. In DNA, the CDR3 is TGTGCCAGCAGCCGCGGGGGTGACACGCAGTATTTT.

The J gene is TRBJ1-5, the V gene TRBV19, with D possibly TRBD1 on 5 matching bases. The CDR3 covers 16 residues. V was pared by 3 bases and J by 6 bases, with 18 bases between. CDR1 and CDR2 (germline): LNHDA, SQIVND (reference sequence). CDR3 loop: CASSMDRTGVFQPQHF. CDR3 in DNA: TGTGCCAGTAGTATGGACCGAACGGGGGTATTTCAGCCCCAGCATTTT. Filled out from reference TRBV19 and TRBJ1-5, the complete variable domain reads DGGITQSPKYLFRKEGQNVTLSCEQNLNHDAMYWYRQDPGQGLRLIYYSQIVNDFQKGDIAEGYSVSREKKESFPLTVTSAQKNPTAFYLCASSMDRTGVFQPQHFGDGTRLSIL.

This rearrangement joins TRBV9 to TRBJ2-3, with 8 nucleotides matching TRBD2. The germline CDR1 and CDR2 sequences are SGDLS and YYNGEE. V was clipped by 0 bases and J by 4 bases; unmatched bases: 4. CDR3 length: 15 residues. The CDR3 is CASSVAGGSADTQYF. The CDR3 nucleotides are TGTGCCAGCAGCGTAGCGGGGGGGAGCGCAGATACGCAGTATTTT.

This clone was seen a single time. The chain combines TRBV7-9 with TRBJ2-2, with D hard to call. V was clipped by 5 bases and J by 8 bases, with 9 bases between them. Germline assignment: CDR1 SEHNR and CDR2 FQNEAQ (reference sequence). This CDR3 contains 12 residues. CDR3 DNA sequence: TGTGCCAGCAGCGCGCCGTCGGGGGAGCTGTTTTTT. Translated: CASSAPSGELFF.

The rearrangement links TRBV5-6 to TRBJ1-1; a possible D gene is TRBD1 (5 bases). In germline, CDR1 is SGHDT, CDR2 YYEEEE. V gave up 0 bases and J gave up 10 bases, with 13 bases separating them. The CDR3 has 13 amino acids. The CDR3 here is CASSLGSGLGAFF. CDR3 DNA: TGTGCCAGCAGCTTGGGGTCAGGGTTGGGAGCTTTCTTT. The full variable domain, with the rest looked up from reference TRBV5-6 and TRBJ1-1, is DAGVTQSPTHLIKTRGQQVTLRCSPKSGHDTVSWYQQALGQGPQFIFQYYEEEERQRGNFPDRFSGHQFPNYSSELNVNALLLGDSALYLCASSLGSGLGAFFGQGTRLTVV.

CDR3 amino acids: CAWSVRGGRLGEQYF. In DNA, the CDR3 is TGTGCCTGGAGTGTACGTGGCGGGAGGCTGGGCGAGCAGTACTTC. The V gene is TRBV30, the J gene TRBJ2-7; 8 bases map to TRBD2. The CDR3 is 15 residues long. With 0 bases clipped from V and 6 bases from J, the junction kept 10 bases outside the gene matches. Germline lookup yields CDR1 GTSNPN and CDR2 SVGIG (reference sequence).

The chain recombines TRBV11-2 with TRBJ2-7, with TRBD2 matching over 10 bases. This CDR3 has 14 amino acids. Germline loops: CDR1 SGHAT, CDR2 FQNNGV. The trim removed 5 bases at V and 3 bases at J, leaving 4 bases unmatched. The CDR3 coding sequence is TGTGCCAGCAGCACGAGGACTAGCGGCTACGAGCAGTACTTC. Translation: CASSTRTSGYEQYF.

This rearrangement joins TRBV30 to TRBJ1-3; D perhaps matches TRBD1 (5 bases). From germline, CDR1 is GTSNPN and CDR2 SVGIG (reference sequence). The CDR3 consists of 14 residues. V was clipped by 7 bases and J by 0 bases, with 13 bases between them. The CDR3 is CALGAGVSGNTIYF. CDR3 nucleotides: TGTGCCTTAGGGGCGGGAGTCTCTGGAAACACCATATATTTT.

The genes are TRBV7-3 and TRBJ1-1, with D maybe TRBD1 (6 bases). The CDR3 totals 16 residues. Trimming took 5 bases from V and 0 from J, leaving 16 bases between them. The germline CDR1 and CDR2 sequences are SGHTA and FQGTGA. CDR3 sequence (DNA): TGTGCCAGCAGCCCTTTGGGCGGACAGCTGAACACTGAAGCTTTCTTT. Translated, it gives CASSPLGGQLNTEAFF. The entire variable domain, with the rest obtained from reference TRBV7-3 and TRBJ1-1, is as follows: GAGVSQTPSNKVTEKGKYVELRCDPISGHTALYWYRQSLGQGPEFLIYFQGTGAADDSGLPNDRFFAVRPEGSVSTLKIQRTERGDSAVYLCASSPLGGQLNTEAFFGQGTRLTVV.

The chain has TRBV5-1 and TRBJ2-5; 14 nucleotides align to TRBD2. The CDR3 is made up of 18 amino acids. J was trimmed by 5 bases and V by 2 bases; bases with no gene match: 11. Germline CDR1 SGHRS, CDR2 YFSETQ. Here the CDR3 DNA reads TGCGCCAGCAGCTTCGGGACTAGCGGGAGAGTGCGGGAGGAGACCCAGTACTTC. Translated: CASSFGTSGRVREETQYF.

V and J are TRBV4-2 and TRBJ2-7; 7 bases fit TRBD2. Per the germline V gene, CDR1 is LGHNA and CDR2 is YNFKEQ. This CDR3 is 17 amino acids long. Unmatched junction bases numbered 12, after V lost 3 bases and J lost 1 base. The CDR3 here is CASSQEETGGWSYEQYF. The CDR3 nucleotides read TGTGCCAGCAGCCAGGAAGAGACGGGAGGCTGGTCCTACGAGCAGTACTTC.

V is TRBV19 and J is TRBJ2-5; D may be TRBD2 (6 bases). Between the trimmed V and J ends, which lost 6 bases and 1 base, there was a span of 9 bases. CDR1 and CDR2 (germline): LNHDA, SQIVND (reference sequence). The CDR3 has 13 residues. As DNA, the CDR3 is TGTGCCAGTAGGCAGGGAGGCCAAGAGACCCAGTACTTC. This sequence encodes CASRQGGQETQYF. Based on the CDR3 plus reference TRBV19 and TRBJ2-5, the full variable domain is DGGITQSPKYLFRKEGQNVTLSCEQNLNHDAMYWYRQDPGQGLRLIYYSQIVNDFQKGDIAEGYSVSREKKESFPLTVTSAQKNPTAFYLCASRQGGQETQYFGPGTRLLVL.

V gene TRBV6-5 combines with J gene TRBJ2-7, with 8 nucleotides matching TRBD2. Trimming removed 1 base from V and 7 bases from J; junction bases left unmatched: 9. This CDR3 region has 15 residues. Germline V CDR1 and CDR2: MNHEY, SVGAGI. The CDR3 here is CASSYFPGGSIEQYF. The CDR3 region has the DNA TGTGCCAGCAGTTACTTCCCGGGAGGGTCAATTGAGCAGTACTTC.

This clone was observed once. The chain has TRBV6-1 and TRBJ1-4; TRBD1 matches at 9 bases. Trimming cost V 2 bases and J 3 bases; bases outside gene matches: 1. The CDR3 is 15 residues long. Germline V gives CDR1 MNHNS, CDR2 SASEGT. The CDR3 loop reads CASSEWDRANEKLFF. The CDR3 DNA is TGTGCCAGCAGTGAATGGGACAGGGCTAATGAAAAACTGTTTTTT.

The V gene is TRBV27, the J gene TRBJ1-2; D is possibly TRBD1 (5 bases). The CDR3 runs 12 residues. Germline CDR1 reads MNHEY; CDR2 reads SMNVEV (reference sequence). With 8 bases removed from V and 8 bases from J, the gap between germline ends came to 15 bases. Written as DNA, the CDR3 is TGTGCCAGCGGCTGGGGGGGTCGGGGCTACACCTTC. Translating it yields CASGWGGRGYTF.

The chain joins TRBV28 to TRBJ2-5, with D perhaps matching TRBD1 (5 bases). Trimming removed 6 bases at V and 2 bases at J, with 16 bases between. The CDR3 is made up of 15 amino acids. Germline CDR1 MDHEN, CDR2 SYDVKM. The CDR3 coding sequence is TGTGCCAGCAGCCCCCCACAGGCGCTACAAGAGACCCAGTACTTC. Encoded protein: CASSPPQALQETQYF.

This sequence joins TRBV7-8 and TRBJ1-2; TRBD1 aligns across 10 bases. Trimming at V came to 4 bases and at J to 4 bases, leaving 6 bases not matched to a gene. Germline-derived CDR1 and CDR2 are SGHVS and FQNEAQ. The CDR3 contains 15 residues. The CDR3 loop is CASSSPGQGFYGYTF. CDR3 in DNA: TGTGCCAGCAGCTCGCCGGGACAGGGGTTCTATGGCTACACCTTC.

The chain is built from TRBV9 and TRBJ1-2; 11 nucleotides align to TRBD1. Germline V CDR1 and CDR2: SGDLS, YYNGEE. Unmatched junction bases numbered 6, after V lost 4 bases and J lost 4 bases. The length of the CDR3 is 15 residues. CDR3 DNA: TGTGCCAGCAGCTCATGGACAGGGGGCGGCTATGGCTACACCTTC. It specifies CASSSWTGGGYGYTF. Drawing the rest from reference TRBV9 and TRBJ1-2, the complete variable domain is DSGVTQTPKHLITATGQRVTLRCSPRSGDLSVYWYQQSLDQGLQFLIQYYNGEERAKGNILERFSAQQFPDLHSELNLSSLELGDSALYFCASSSWTGGGYGYTFGSGTRLTVV.